The source of this T cell receptor (beta chain) is a study of T cells in Graves' hyperthyroidism and ophthalmopathy. Overall study results and limits: The majority of expanded thyroid clonotypes above 0.001 also appeared in blood.

The TCR beta CDR3 regions underwent amplification using RNA transcripts as the source. The primer set for the first-round RT-PCR of the TCR CDR3 was HTBI. TCRdb redid the calling of the multiplex PCR reads with MiXCR, one entry per CDR3 protein. The sample comprises under 450,000 distinct CDR3 sequences, about a sixth of which are singletons, and approximately 30% rests with the top ten. Each diagnosis drew on symptoms, thyroxine, TRAb, thyroid ultrasound and orbital computed tomography findings. When hyperthyroidism was first diagnosed, the blood sample was taken, preceding any ophthalmopathy symptoms. CDR1 and CDR2 (germline): SGDLS, YYNGEE. CDR3 length: 15 amino acids. Trimming removed 0 bases from V and 0 bases from J, with 10 bases in between. For this clonotype: Antigen: not known.

The sequence derives from a woman between 25 and 40 years old with Graves' hyperthyroidism that later progressed to Graves' ophthalmopathy. The specimen sequenced was blood. This chain links TRBV9 with TRBJ2-7, with D possibly called TRBD1 or TRBD2 (5 bases each). The CDR3 loop is CASSVDGGFSYEQYF. The CDR3 DNA reads as TGTGCCAGCAGCGTAGATGGGGGATTCTCCTACGAGCAGTACTTC.